This T cell receptor beta chain came from a study of Ad26.COV2.S vaccination and SARS-CoV-2 variants. Profiling relied on immunoSEQ multiplex PCR, and the TCRdb table lists in-frame clones only, not all of them. In the table there are over 400,000 clones, nearly 90% of which are singletons. Described treatment: some 20 received Ad26.COV2.S at low or high dose, single or two shots; several received placebo; per-sample allocation not given. Day 63 following the first vaccine or placebo injection was when the samples were taken. With 6 bases clipped from V and 2 bases from J, the junction kept 3 bases outside the gene matches. The CDR3 contains 13 residues. Per the germline V gene, CDR1 is KGHSH and CDR2 is LQKENI.

The receptor was isolated from a person between 18 and 65 years old who received the Ad26.COV2.S COVID-19 vaccine or a placebo. The specimen comprised peripheral blood, sampled in a trial of Ad26.COV2.S vaccine versus placebo. The chain couples TRBV18 to TRBJ2-5; 7 bases agree with TRBD2. The CDR3 DNA sequence: TGTGCCAGCTCCCAGGGACTACAAGAGACCCAGTACTTC. Its protein is CASSQGLQETQYF.